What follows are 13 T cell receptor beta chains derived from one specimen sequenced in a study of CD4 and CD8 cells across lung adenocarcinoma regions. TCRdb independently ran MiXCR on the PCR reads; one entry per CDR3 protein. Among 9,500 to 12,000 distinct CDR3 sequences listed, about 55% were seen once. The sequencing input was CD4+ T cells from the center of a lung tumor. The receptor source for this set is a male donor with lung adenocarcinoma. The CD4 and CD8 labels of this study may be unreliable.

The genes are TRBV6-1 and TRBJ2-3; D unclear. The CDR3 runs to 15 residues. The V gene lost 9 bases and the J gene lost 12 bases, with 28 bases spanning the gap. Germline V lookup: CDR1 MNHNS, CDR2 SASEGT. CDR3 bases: TGTGCCAGGGGCGAAGGGCACCGTGCCCCAGAGACCCAGTATTTT. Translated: CARGEGHRAPETQYF.

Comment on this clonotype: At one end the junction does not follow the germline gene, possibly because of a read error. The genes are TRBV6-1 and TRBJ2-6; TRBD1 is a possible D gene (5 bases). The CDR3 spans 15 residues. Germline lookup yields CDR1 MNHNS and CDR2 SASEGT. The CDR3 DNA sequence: TGTGCCAGCAGCATACAGGCTCCTGGCGCCAACGTCCTGACTTTC. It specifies CASSIQAPGANVLTF.

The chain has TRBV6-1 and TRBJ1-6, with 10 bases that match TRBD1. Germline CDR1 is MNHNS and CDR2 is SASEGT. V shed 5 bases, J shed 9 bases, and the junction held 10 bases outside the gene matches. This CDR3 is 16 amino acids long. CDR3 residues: CASSLVGQGVSSPLHF. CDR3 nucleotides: TGTGCCAGCAGTCTTGTCGGACAGGGGGTGAGTTCACCCCTCCACTTT.

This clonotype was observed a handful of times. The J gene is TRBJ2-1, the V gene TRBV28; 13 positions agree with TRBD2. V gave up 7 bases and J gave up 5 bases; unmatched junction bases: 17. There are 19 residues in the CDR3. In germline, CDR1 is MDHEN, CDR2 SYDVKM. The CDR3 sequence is CASIRGGLAGKQWDNEQFF. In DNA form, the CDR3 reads TGTGCCAGCATCCGCGGGGGACTAGCGGGGAAACAATGGGACAATGAGCAGTTCTTC.

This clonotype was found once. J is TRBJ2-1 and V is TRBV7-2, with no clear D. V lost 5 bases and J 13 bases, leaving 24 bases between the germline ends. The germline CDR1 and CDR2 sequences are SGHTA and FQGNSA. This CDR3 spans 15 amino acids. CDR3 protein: CASSHAAAVQETQFF. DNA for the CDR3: TGTGCCAGCAGCCATGCCGCGGCAGTCCAAGAGACCCAGTTCTTC.

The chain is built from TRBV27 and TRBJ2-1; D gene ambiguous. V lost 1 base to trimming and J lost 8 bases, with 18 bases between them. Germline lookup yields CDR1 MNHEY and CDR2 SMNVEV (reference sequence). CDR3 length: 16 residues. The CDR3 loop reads CASSLYSPDRIHEQFF. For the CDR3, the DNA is TGTGCCAGCAGTTTATATAGCCCCGATCGGATCCATGAGCAGTTCTTC.

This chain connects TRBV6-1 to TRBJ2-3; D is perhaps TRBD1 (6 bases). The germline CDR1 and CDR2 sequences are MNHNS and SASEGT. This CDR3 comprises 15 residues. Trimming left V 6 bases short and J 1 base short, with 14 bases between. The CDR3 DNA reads TGTGCCAGCAGGCCGAATACAGGGCGCACAGATACGCAGTATTTT. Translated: CASRPNTGRTDTQYF.

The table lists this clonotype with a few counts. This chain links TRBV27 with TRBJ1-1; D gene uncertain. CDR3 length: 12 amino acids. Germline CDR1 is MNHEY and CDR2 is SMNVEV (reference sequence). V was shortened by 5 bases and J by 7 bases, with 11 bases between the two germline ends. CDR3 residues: CASSQRRGEAFF. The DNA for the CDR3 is TGTGCCAGCAGTCAACGGCGGGGTGAAGCTTTCTTT.

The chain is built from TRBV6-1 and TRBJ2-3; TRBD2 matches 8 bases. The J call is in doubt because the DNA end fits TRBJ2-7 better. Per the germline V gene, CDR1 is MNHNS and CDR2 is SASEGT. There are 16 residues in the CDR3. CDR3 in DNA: TGTGCCAGCGGGGGGGCGGGGGGCGGGGGCACAGATACGCAGTACTTC. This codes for CASGGAGGGGTDTQYF.

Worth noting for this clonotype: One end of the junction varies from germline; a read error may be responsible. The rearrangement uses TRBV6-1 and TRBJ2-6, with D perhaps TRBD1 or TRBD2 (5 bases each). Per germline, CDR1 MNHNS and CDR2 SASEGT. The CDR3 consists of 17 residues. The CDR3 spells CASSSPSQDSGANELSF. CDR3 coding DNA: TGTGCCAGCAGCAGTCCCTCACAGGACTCTGGGGCCAACGAGCTGTCTTTC.

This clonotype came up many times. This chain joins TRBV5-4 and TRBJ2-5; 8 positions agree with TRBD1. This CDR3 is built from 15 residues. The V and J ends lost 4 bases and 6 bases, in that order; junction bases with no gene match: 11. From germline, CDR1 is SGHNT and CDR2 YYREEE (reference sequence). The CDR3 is CASSRGTGEVQTQYF. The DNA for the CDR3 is TGTGCCAGCAGCAGAGGGACAGGTGAGGTGCAGACCCAGTACTTC. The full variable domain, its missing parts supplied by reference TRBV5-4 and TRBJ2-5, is ETGVTQSPTHLIKTRGQQVTLRCSSQSGHNTVSWYQQALGQGPQFIFQYYREEENGRGNFPPRFSGLQFPNYSSELNVNALELDDSALYLCASSRGTGEVQTQYFGPGTRLLVL.

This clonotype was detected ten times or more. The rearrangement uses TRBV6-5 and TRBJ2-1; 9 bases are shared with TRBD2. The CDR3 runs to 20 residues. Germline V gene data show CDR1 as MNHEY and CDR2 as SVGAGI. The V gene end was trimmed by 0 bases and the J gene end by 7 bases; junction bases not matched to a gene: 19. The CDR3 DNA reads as TGTGCCAGCAGTTACTCACGTTCCTCCTATCTAGCGGGACGGGAAAATGAGCAGTTCTTC. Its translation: CASSYSRSSYLAGRENEQFF.

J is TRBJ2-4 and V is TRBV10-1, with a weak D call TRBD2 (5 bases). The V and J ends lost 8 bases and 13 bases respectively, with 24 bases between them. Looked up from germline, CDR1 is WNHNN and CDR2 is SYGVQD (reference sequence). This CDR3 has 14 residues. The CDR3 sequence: CASLGERAQNTQYF. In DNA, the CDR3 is TGCGCCAGCCTCGGGGAGCGTGCCCAAAACACCCAGTACTTC.